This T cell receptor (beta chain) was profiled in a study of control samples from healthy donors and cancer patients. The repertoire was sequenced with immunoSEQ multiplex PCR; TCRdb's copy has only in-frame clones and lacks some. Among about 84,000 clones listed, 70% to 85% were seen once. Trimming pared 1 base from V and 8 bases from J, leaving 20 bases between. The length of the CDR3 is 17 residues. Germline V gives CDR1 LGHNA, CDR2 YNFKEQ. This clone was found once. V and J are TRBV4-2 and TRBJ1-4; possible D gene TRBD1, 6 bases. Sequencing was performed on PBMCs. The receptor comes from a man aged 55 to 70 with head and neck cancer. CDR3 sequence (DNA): TGTGCCAGCAGCCAAGGGGGAGGGGGTGAGGGGGAAGAAAAACTGTTTTTT. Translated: CASSQGGGGEGEEKLFF.